This is a list of T cell receptor beta chains from one sample in a study of CD8+ T cells in alopecia areata. The data were produced by immunoSEQ multiplex PCR, yet TCRdb's version contains in-frame clones alone and is incomplete. The sample shows about 150,000 clones, over 80% of them seen only once. Here the sequenced sample was CD8+ T cells sorted from blood, taken at week 0. These receptors were taken from a human donor with alopecia areata. Each CDR3 is given with its conserved first and last residue. The D gene is left open where the match is weak. Where a row states a size, it is once, few, many or the class of an expanded clone; other rows omit it.

clone size: .; J gene: TRBJ2-2; D gene: TRBD1; V gene: TRBV5-6; CDR3 length: 14; CDR3 DNA: TGTGCCAGCAGCTTGGGACAGGGGAACGGGGAGCTGTTTTTT; CDR3 protein: CASSLGQGNGELFF
clone size: .; J gene: TRBJ1-1; D gene: .; V gene: TRBV19; CDR3 length: 13; CDR3 DNA: TGTGCCAGTAGTATACCCGGCACCACTGAAGCTTTCTTT; CDR3 protein: CASSIPGTTEAFF
clone size: few; J gene: TRBJ1-6; D gene: TRBD1; V gene: TRBV7-4; CDR3 length: 14; CDR3 DNA: TGTGCCAGCAGCTTAAGGGACAGGGTTTCACCCCTCCACTTT; CDR3 protein: CASSLRDRVSPLHF
clone size: .; J gene: TRBJ1-1; D gene: .; V gene: TRBV19; CDR3 length: 11; CDR3 DNA: TGTGCCAGTAGTGCTACGGGAGAAGCTTTCTTT; CDR3 protein: CASSATGEAFF
clone size: once; J gene: TRBJ2-1; D gene: TRBD2; V gene: TRBV18; CDR3 length: 17; CDR3 DNA: TGTGCCAGCTCACCGGGACTAGCGGAACGCTCCTACAATGAGCAGTTCTTC; CDR3 protein: CASSPGLAERSYNEQFF
clone size: .; J gene: TRBJ2-7; D gene: .; V gene: TRBV6-1; CDR3 length: 16; CDR3 DNA: TGTGCCAGCAGTGAAGGCGTCTTCCTGAGCTCCTACGAGCAGTACTTC; CDR3 protein: CASSEGVFLSSYEQYF
clone size: .; J gene: TRBJ2-1; D gene: .; V gene: TRBV7-9; CDR3 length: 14; CDR3 DNA: TGTGCCAGCAGCTTACCGGGTATTGGGAATGAGCAGTTCTTC; CDR3 protein: CASSLPGIGNEQFF
clone size: .; J gene: TRBJ2-1; D gene: TRBD2; V gene: TRBV30; CDR3 length: 15; CDR3 DNA: TGTGCCTGGAGTGTAGGGACTAGCGGGAGAGATGAGCAGTTCTTC; CDR3 protein: CAWSVGTSGRDEQFF
clone size: .; J gene: TRBJ2-7; D gene: .; V gene: TRBV29-1; CDR3 length: 15; CDR3 DNA: TGCAGCGTTGTTGGGTCATCAATAAGTCCCTACGAGCAGTACTTC; CDR3 protein: CSVVGSSISPYEQYF
clone size: .; J gene: TRBJ2-4; D gene: TRBD2; V gene: TRBV6-5; CDR3 length: 16; CDR3 DNA: TGTGCCAGCAGTTACTCGAGCGGGGAGGTGAAAAACATTCAGTACTTC; CDR3 protein: CASSYSSGEVKNIQYF
clone size: .; J gene: TRBJ2-5; D gene: .; V gene: TRBV25-1; CDR3 length: 11; CDR3 DNA: TGTGCCAGCACCCAAGGGGAGACCCAGTACTTC; CDR3 protein: CASTQGETQYF
clone size: .; J gene: TRBJ2-3; D gene: .; V gene: TRBV27; CDR3 length: 13; CDR3 DNA: TGTGCCAGCAGTTTATCTGCGGCTTCGCGGGCGGATTTT; CDR3 protein: CASSLSAASRADF